The next 5 T cell receptor beta chains were all read from a single sample in a study of blood T cell repertoires in COVID-19. The method was immunoSEQ multiplex PCR; TCRdb's version includes in-frame clones alone and lacks a portion of them. The data contain about 100,000 clones, about 86% of them singletons. Material: PBMCs or T cells enriched from blood (not recorded which). The receptor source for this set is a woman aged 45-60 years who had recovered from COVID-19.

The rearrangement joins TRBV7-2 to TRBJ2-2; TRBD2 matches at 8 bases. This CDR3 region has 16 residues. Germline V gives CDR1 SGHTA, CDR2 FQGNSA. Trimming at V came to 5 bases and at J to 6 bases, leaving 11 bases not matched to a gene. CDR3 DNA sequence: TGTGCCAGCAGCCCGAGCGGGGGAATTTTCTCCGGGGAGCTGTTTTTT. Translating gives CASSPSGGIFSGELFF.

The CDR3 bases are TGCGCCAGCAGCCCGTCCGGACTAGACACCGGGGAGCTGTTTTTT. Protein sequence: CASSPSGLDTGELFF. V and J are TRBV5-1 and TRBJ2-2; TRBD2 agrees at 7 bases. The CDR3 length is 15 residues. Losses at the gene ends were 4 bases for V and 3 bases for J; bases not matched to a gene: 6. CDR1 is SGHRS and CDR2 is YFSETQ in the germline V gene.

The genes are TRBV4-1 and TRBJ2-3, with TRBD2 matching 13 bases. From germline, CDR1 is MGHRA and CDR2 YSYEKL. V lost 4 bases and J lost 5; bases outside the gene matches: 3. The CDR3 consists of 15 residues. The CDR3, as DNA: TGCGCCAGCAGCCCTAGACTAGCGGGGGGAGATACGCAGTATTTT. The encoded protein is CASSPRLAGGDTQYF.

The V gene is TRBV11-2, the J gene TRBJ2-2; TRBD1 agrees at 10 bases. CDR1 and CDR2 (germline): SGHAT, FQNNGV. Unmatched junction bases numbered 10, after V lost 5 bases and J lost 4 bases. The CDR3 spans 17 residues. The CDR3 DNA reads TGTGCCAGCAGCGCCCCGAGACAGGGGGCAGGCACCGGGGAGCTGTTTTTT. The encoded protein is CASSAPRQGAGTGELFF.

V and J are TRBV7-9 and TRBJ2-1; TRBD2 might be the D (6 bases). Deletions cut 6 bases from V and 5 bases from J, with 17 bases between. This CDR3 region has 15 residues. Germline CDR1 SEHNR, CDR2 FQNEAQ (reference sequence). CDR3 in DNA: TGTGCCAGCAGGCCCTGGGGGGTTAGGGACAATGAGCAGTTCTTC. This codes for CASRPWGVRDNEQFF.